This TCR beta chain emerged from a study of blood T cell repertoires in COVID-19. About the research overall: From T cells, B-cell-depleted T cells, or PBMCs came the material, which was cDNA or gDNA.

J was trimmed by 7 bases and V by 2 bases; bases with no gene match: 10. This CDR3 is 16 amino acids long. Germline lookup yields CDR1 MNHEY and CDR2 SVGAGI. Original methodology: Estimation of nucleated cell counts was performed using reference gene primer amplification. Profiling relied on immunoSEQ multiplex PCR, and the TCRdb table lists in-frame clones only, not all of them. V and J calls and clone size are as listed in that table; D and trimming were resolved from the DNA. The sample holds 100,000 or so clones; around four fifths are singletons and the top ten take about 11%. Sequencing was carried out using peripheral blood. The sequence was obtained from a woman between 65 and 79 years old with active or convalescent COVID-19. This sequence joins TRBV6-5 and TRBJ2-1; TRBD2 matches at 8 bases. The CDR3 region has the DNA TGTGCCAGCAGTTACCTCGGGGGGGGCCTTAATAATGAGCAGTTCTTC. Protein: CASSYLGGGLNNEQFF.